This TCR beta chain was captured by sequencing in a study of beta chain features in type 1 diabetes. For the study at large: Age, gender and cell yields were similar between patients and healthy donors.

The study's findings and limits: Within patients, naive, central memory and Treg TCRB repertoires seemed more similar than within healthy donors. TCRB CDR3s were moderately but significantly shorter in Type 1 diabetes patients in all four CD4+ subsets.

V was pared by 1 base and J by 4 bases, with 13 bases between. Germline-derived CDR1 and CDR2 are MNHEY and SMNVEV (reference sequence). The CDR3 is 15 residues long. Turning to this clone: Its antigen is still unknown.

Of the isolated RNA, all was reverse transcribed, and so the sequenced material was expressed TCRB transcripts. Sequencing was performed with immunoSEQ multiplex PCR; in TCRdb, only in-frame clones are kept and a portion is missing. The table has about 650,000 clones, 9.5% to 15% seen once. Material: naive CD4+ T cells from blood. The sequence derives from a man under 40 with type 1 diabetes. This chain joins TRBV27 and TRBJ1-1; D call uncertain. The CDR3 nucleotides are TGTGCCAGCAGTTTATTAGGGCTCCCGGTCACTGAAGCTTTCTTT. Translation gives CASSLLGLPVTEAFF.